A selection of T cell receptor beta chains follows, all from one sample in a study of post-analysis software for immune sequencing data. TCRdb re-called the PCR reads with MiXCR, one entry per CDR3 protein. This table has 250,000 to 300,000 distinct CDR3 sequences, 35% to 40% appearing once. The sequencing input was blood. The source of these receptors is a girl aged 5-17 years with multiple sclerosis. CDR3s include the opening cysteine and the closing phenylalanine or tryptophan. D genes are given only for firm matches. Expanded clones are given a class, and other clones once, few, many or no size at all.

abundance: -; len: 14; d_gene: TRBD2; j_gene: TRBJ2-5; v_gene: TRBV20-1; CDR3nt: TGCAGTGCTAGAGAGACTAGCGGGCGGGAGACCCAGTACTTC; CDR3aa: CSARETSGRETQYF
abundance: -; len: 15; d_gene: TRBD1; j_gene: TRBJ2-7; v_gene: TRBV5-1; CDR3nt: TGCGCCAGCAGCCCAAGTGGGACAGGGGCCTACGAGCAGTACTTC; CDR3aa: CASSPSGTGAYEQYF
abundance: many; len: 12; d_gene: TRBD2; j_gene: TRBJ2-1; v_gene: TRBV29-1; CDR3nt: TGCAGCGCCAGACTAGCGAGGAATGAGCAGTTCTTC; CDR3aa: CSARLARNEQFF
abundance: many; len: 15; d_gene: TRBD2; j_gene: TRBJ2-1; v_gene: TRBV7-3; CDR3nt: TGTGCCAGCAGCTTCCTAGCGGGAGGGATGGATGAGCAGTTCTTC; CDR3aa: CASSFLAGGMDEQFF
abundance: many; len: 12; d_gene: -; j_gene: TRBJ2-5; v_gene: TRBV3-1; CDR3nt: TGTGCCAGCAGCCAAGATTCGGGGACCCAGTACTTC; CDR3aa: CASSQDSGTQYF
abundance: -; len: 17; d_gene: TRBD2; j_gene: TRBJ2-1; v_gene: TRBV20-1; CDR3nt: TGCAGTGCTAGAGATTTGACTAGCGGGAGGTCGGTAAATGAGCAGTTCTTC; CDR3aa: CSARDLTSGRSVNEQFF
abundance: many; len: 16; d_gene: TRBD1; j_gene: TRBJ2-3; v_gene: TRBV15; CDR3nt: TGTGCCACCAGCGGAGGGACAGGGGGTTCCACAGATACGCAGTATTTT; CDR3aa: CATSGGTGGSTDTQYF
abundance: few; len: 18; d_gene: -; j_gene: TRBJ1-2; v_gene: TRBV7-9; CDR3nt: TGTGCCAGCAGCTTAGTCTCCGGACGCCAAACGAGGAACTATGGCTACACCTTC; CDR3aa: CASSLVSGRQTRNYGYTF
abundance: -; len: 11; d_gene: -; j_gene: TRBJ2-2; v_gene: TRBV2; CDR3nt: TGTGCCAGCAGTGAAGAAGGGGAGCTGTTTTTT; CDR3aa: CASSEEGELFF
abundance: few; len: 16; d_gene: TRBD2; j_gene: TRBJ2-2; v_gene: TRBV12-3/TRBV12-4; CDR3nt: TGTGCCAGCAGCTCGTATACTAGCGGGGACACCGGGGAGCTGTTTTTT; CDR3aa: CASSSYTSGDTGELFF
abundance: -; len: 13; d_gene: -; j_gene: TRBJ2-1; v_gene: TRBV20-1; CDR3nt: TGCAGTGCTGGCCTGAGCACTTACAATGAGCAGTTCTTC; CDR3aa: CSAGLSTYNEQFF
abundance: many; len: 15; d_gene: TRBD2; j_gene: TRBJ2-3; v_gene: TRBV3-1; CDR3nt: TGTGCCAGCAGCCGCCTGGGAGGGAACACAGATACGCAGTATTTT; CDR3aa: CASSRLGGNTDTQYF
abundance: few; len: 13; d_gene: -; j_gene: TRBJ2-5; v_gene: TRBV7-9; CDR3nt: TGTGCCAGCAGCCCCGTGAACCGGTGGGAGCAGTACTTC; CDR3aa: CASSPVNRWEQYF
abundance: -; len: 16; d_gene: -; j_gene: TRBJ2-1; v_gene: TRBV11-2; CDR3nt: TGTGCCAGCAGCCCATGGGGGGGGGGCGGTTGGTTTGAGCAGTTCTTC; CDR3aa: CASSPWGGGGWFEQFF
abundance: many; len: 14; d_gene: -; j_gene: TRBJ1-2; v_gene: TRBV6-6; CDR3nt: TGTGCCAGCAGCCTGGGCCCCAAGAACTATGGCTACACCTTC; CDR3aa: CASSLGPKNYGYTF
abundance: many; len: 13; d_gene: -; j_gene: TRBJ2-1; v_gene: TRBV7-9; CDR3nt: TGTGCCAGCAGCCAGATCTCGAAAAATGAGCAGTTCTTC; CDR3aa: CASSQISKNEQFF
abundance: many; len: 13; d_gene: -; j_gene: TRBJ2-1; v_gene: TRBV6-4; CDR3nt: TGTGCCAGCAGTGACTCGACGGAGGGTGAGCAGTTCTTC; CDR3aa: CASSDSTEGEQFF
abundance: few; len: 16; d_gene: -; j_gene: TRBJ2-6; v_gene: TRBV4-3; CDR3nt: TGCGCCAGCAGCCCAATCCAGGGTACTGGGGCCAACGTCCTGACTTTC; CDR3aa: CASSPIQGTGANVLTF
abundance: many; len: 16; d_gene: -; j_gene: TRBJ2-1; v_gene: TRBV5-1; CDR3nt: TGCGCCAGCAGCTTGAGAGCCGCGGGGAAAAGCAATGAGCAGTTCTTC; CDR3aa: CASSLRAAGKSNEQFF
abundance: few; len: 17; d_gene: TRBD2; j_gene: TRBJ2-1; v_gene: TRBV6-2/TRBV6-3; CDR3nt: TGTACCAGCAGTACCCAAAAGCGGGAGTCCCGTCTGGGTGAGCAGTTCTTC; CDR3aa: CTSSTQKRESRLGEQFF
abundance: many; len: 18; d_gene: TRBD2; j_gene: TRBJ2-3; v_gene: TRBV4-2; CDR3nt: TGTGCCAGCAGCCAAGATCCCCCAGCGGGAGCTAGCACAGATACGCAGTATTTT; CDR3aa: CASSQDPPAGASTDTQYF
abundance: -; len: 14; d_gene: -; j_gene: TRBJ1-4; v_gene: TRBV28; CDR3nt: TGTGCCAGCAGTTCCCCGGTCCTTAATGAAAAACGGTTTTTT; CDR3aa: CASSSPVLNEKRFF
abundance: -; len: 15; d_gene: -; j_gene: TRBJ2-2; v_gene: TRBV11-2; CDR3nt: TGTGCCAGCAGCTTAGATGGGAATGGGTCCGGGGAGCTGTTTTTT; CDR3aa: CASSLDGNGSGELFF
abundance: -; len: 14; d_gene: -; j_gene: TRBJ2-5; v_gene: TRBV4-1; CDR3nt: TGCGCCAGCAGCCTAACTAGAAGGCAAGAGACCCAGTACTTC; CDR3aa: CASSLTRRQETQYF
abundance: many; len: 17; d_gene: TRBD1; j_gene: TRBJ1-5; v_gene: TRBV24-1; CDR3nt: TGTGCCACCCGGGACAGGGGGATGGAATATAGCAATCAGCCCCAGCATTTT; CDR3aa: CATRDRGMEYSNQPQHF
abundance: -; len: 14; d_gene: -; j_gene: TRBJ2-3; v_gene: TRBV2; CDR3nt: TGTGCCAGCAGTGAACGGGGCGGCGGAGATACGCAGTATTTT; CDR3aa: CASSERGGGDTQYF